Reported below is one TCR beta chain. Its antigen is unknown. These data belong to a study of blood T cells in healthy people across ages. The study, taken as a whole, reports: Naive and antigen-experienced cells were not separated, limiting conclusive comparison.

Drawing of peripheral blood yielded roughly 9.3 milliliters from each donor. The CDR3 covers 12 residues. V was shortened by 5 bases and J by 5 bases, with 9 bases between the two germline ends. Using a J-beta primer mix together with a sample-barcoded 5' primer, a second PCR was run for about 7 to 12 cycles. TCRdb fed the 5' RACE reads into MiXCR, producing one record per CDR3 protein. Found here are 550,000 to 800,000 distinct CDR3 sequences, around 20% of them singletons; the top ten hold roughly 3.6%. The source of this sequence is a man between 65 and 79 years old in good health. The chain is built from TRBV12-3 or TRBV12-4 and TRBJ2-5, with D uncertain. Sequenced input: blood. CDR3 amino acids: CASSIQTETQYF. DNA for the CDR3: TGTGCCAGCAGTATCCAGACGGAGACCCAGTACTTC.